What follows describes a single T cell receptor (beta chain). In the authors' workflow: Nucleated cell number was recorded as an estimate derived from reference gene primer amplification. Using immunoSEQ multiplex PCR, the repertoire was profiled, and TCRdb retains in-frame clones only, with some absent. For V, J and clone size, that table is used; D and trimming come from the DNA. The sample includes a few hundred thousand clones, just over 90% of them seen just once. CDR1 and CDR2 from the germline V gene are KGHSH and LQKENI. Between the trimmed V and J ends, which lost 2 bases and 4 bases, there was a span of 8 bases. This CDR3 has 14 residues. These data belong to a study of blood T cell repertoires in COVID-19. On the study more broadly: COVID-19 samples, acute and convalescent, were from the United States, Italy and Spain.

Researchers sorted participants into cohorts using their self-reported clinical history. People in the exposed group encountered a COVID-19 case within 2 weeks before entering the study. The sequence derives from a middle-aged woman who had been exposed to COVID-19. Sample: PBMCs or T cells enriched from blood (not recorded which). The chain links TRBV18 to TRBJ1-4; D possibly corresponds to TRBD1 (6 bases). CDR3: CASSPGRGNEKLFF. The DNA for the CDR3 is TGTGCCAGCTCACCAGGCAGGGGTAATGAAAAACTGTTTTTT.